This TCR beta chain appears in the sequencing data of a study of T cells in Graves' hyperthyroidism and ophthalmopathy. Study as a whole: Any treatment followed the collection of peripheral blood at initial diagnosis.

RNA transcripts yielded amplified TCR beta CDR3 regions. The TCR CDR3 first-round RT-PCR relied on the HTBI primer set. TCRdb itself ran the multiplex PCR reads through MiXCR, one entry per CDR3 protein. The table lists fewer than 750,000 distinct CDR3 sequences, under 15% of them singletons. V lost 1 base and J 1 base, leaving 14 bases between the germline ends. Germline values: CDR1 MGHRA, CDR2 YSYEKL. This CDR3 region has 16 residues. Overall study findings and caveats: A model of 13 V-J pairs discriminated ophthalmopathy from stable hyperthyroidism.

This clonotype showed up just a few times. Its antigen is still unknown. The study excluded patients with uncontrolled infection, other autoimmune disease, pregnancy or lactation. The genes are TRBV4-1 and TRBJ2-7, with D tentatively TRBD1 or TRBD2 (6 bases each). The clonotype comes from a woman aged 40-49 years with Graves' ophthalmopathy. Sequences were obtained from blood. In nucleotides, the CDR3 is TGCGCCAGCAGCCAAGTGGGGGGCCCTGGATCCTACGAGCAGTACTTC. It encodes CASSQVGGPGSYEQYF.